Described below is a single TCR beta chain sequence and its context. The target antigen is unknown. The data were obtained in a study of T cell repertoires in cytomegalovirus infection. Broader study findings: The ex vivo response was dominated by HLA-C-restricted CMV-specific TCR beta clonotypes. The cumulative frequency of public TCR beta families distinguished individuals who carried CMV together with the relevant HLA.

Each CDR3 protein gets one entry after TCRdb re-called the reads with MiXCR. The table has 450,000 to 650,000 distinct CDR3 sequences, just under 40% seen once; the top ten hold around 50%. Unmatched junction bases numbered 8, after V lost 3 bases and J lost 2 bases. This CDR3 is built from 18 residues. The V gene's germline CDR1 is SEHNR and CDR2 FQNEAQ (reference sequence). Sequenced here: cultured PBMCs, sampled from culture after CMV antigen stimulation. The sequence was obtained from a human donor in good health (CMV status not recorded). Some clones in this sample may be carry-over from other donors' samples. The rearrangement links TRBV7-9 to TRBJ2-2; 11 nucleotides line up with TRBD2. The CDR3 sequence: CASSFYIAGGINTGELFF. The CDR3 bases are TGTGCCAGCAGCTTCTATATAGCGGGAGGGATTAACACCGGGGAGCTGTTTTTT.